The clone carrying this T cell receptor (beta chain) appeared a single time. Its antigen is as yet unknown. This entry is derived from a study of human T cells and chemical hapten exposure. Study-wide points: It was expanded TCRs that formed significantly more large CDR3 similarity clusters than controls did.

Trimming pared 8 bases from V and 0 bases from J, leaving 8 bases between. CDR1 is WSHSY, CDR2 SAAADI, per germline. The CDR3 is made up of 13 amino acids. Regarding time point: pre-sensitization, week 0. The treatment was: therapeutic diphenylcyclopropenone sensitization with weekly scalp DPC. Blood was collected ahead of every patch test applied. Each cDNA molecule in the library carried unique molecular identifiers. TCRdb re-called the RACE reads through MiXCR, storing one row per CDR3 protein. The sample shows under 200,000 distinct CDR3 sequences, about 31% of them seen only once. V and J are TRBV10-2 and TRBJ1-3, with no clear D. The TCR sequence derives from a woman aged 25 to 39 with alopecia areata. Some clones in this sample may be carry-over from other donors' samples. Source: whole blood, taken in connection with sensitization to the hapten diphenylcyclopropenone (DPC). CDR3 nucleotide sequence: TGCGCCAGCTATCAAAGCTCTGGAAACACCATATATTTT. Translated, it gives CASYQSSGNTIYF.